This TCR beta chain was observed in a study of HIV-infected children after antiretroviral therapy interruption. About the study: EBV and CMV exposure was recorded in most children.

Unique molecular identifiers were included in an RNA-based 3' RACE TCR library. TCRdb reprocessed the 3' RACE reads with MiXCR, giving one entry per CDR3 protein. The table shows 70,000 to 90,000 distinct CDR3 sequences, with around 6.9% occurring only once. This clonotype occurred many times. Trimming left V 2 bases short and J 7 bases short, with 20 bases between. The CDR3 loop spans 16 amino acids. Looked up from germline, CDR1 is SGHAT and CDR2 is FQNNGV. Treatment meaning: PENTA 11 planned treatment interruption arm or continuous ART arm. Participants had taken at least three-drug ART for at least 24 weeks. Only samples with at least 5 million viable PBMCs qualified.

The chain has TRBV11-2 and TRBJ1-2; tentatively, D is TRBD1 (5 bases). Sequencing was performed on CD45RA+ CD4+ T cells from PBMCs, pooled from several time points, taken from a donor given antiretroviral therapy, either interrupted or continuous. Subset defined: naive CD4+ CD45RA+ CD45RO- T cells. The TCR comes from a pool of human donors with HIV. CDR3 sequence: CASSLFLRENESGYTF. The CDR3 DNA sequence: TGTGCCAGCAGCTTATTTCTCAGGGAAAACGAGAGTGGCTACACCTTC.